These 20 T cell receptor beta chains share one sample of origin, sequenced in a study of CD8 T cells in ankylosing spondylitis. Study results and caveats: A TCR beta motif made of about 8 highly homologous variants seemed typical of ankylosing spondylitis blood.

TCRdb ran MiXCR on the 5' RACE reads and lists one entry per CDR3 protein. The repertoire has 250,000 to 350,000 distinct CDR3 sequences, approximately 8.2% of them found once; the top ten carry roughly 15%. These receptors have no identified antigens. Material: blood, either unsorted or a sorted T cell fraction (not recorded which). The receptors were gathered from a male donor with ankylosing spondylitis.

The table lists this clonotype with a few counts. The chain joins TRBV7-2 to TRBJ2-7; the match to TRBD2 covers 10 bases. Per germline, CDR1 SGHTA and CDR2 FQGNSA. The trim removed 6 bases at V and 9 bases at J, leaving 8 bases unmatched. This CDR3 is built from 13 residues. This CDR3 is CASRRAGGRAQYF. Here the CDR3 DNA reads TGTGCCAGCAGAAGAGCGGGAGGGCGTGCGCAGTACTTC.

This chain connects TRBV28 to TRBJ1-2; D gene ambiguous. The length of the CDR3 is 15 residues. Germline V lookup: CDR1 MDHEN, CDR2 SYDVKM. Deletions cut 2 bases from V and 4 bases from J, with 14 bases between. This CDR3 reads CASSLLRTGTYGYTF. CDR3 bases: TGTGCCAGCAGTTTACTCCGGACGGGAACCTATGGCTACACCTTC.

This clonotype was seen more than once but under ten times. This rearrangement joins TRBV20-1 to TRBJ2-1; a possible D gene is TRBD1 (6 bases). Germline CDR1 reads DFQATT; CDR2 reads SNEGSKA (reference sequence). The CDR3 totals 14 residues. The germline V and J ends were trimmed by 4 bases and 4 bases, with 14 bases remaining between them. The CDR3 sequence is CSATDSSSYNEQFF. CDR3 sequence (DNA): TGCAGTGCTACGGACAGTTCCTCGTACAATGAGCAGTTCTTC.

The V call is TRBV4-1, the J call TRBJ2-7; 8 bases map to TRBD1. This CDR3 contains 16 residues. CDR1 and CDR2 (germline): MGHRA, YSYEKL. Trimming took 3 bases from V and 0 from J; bases not matched to a gene: 7. CDR3 nucleotide sequence: TGCGCCAGCAGCCAGGACTTAGGGACAGGCTCCTACGAGCAGTACTTC. Its translation: CASSQDLGTGSYEQYF.

This clonotype was seen at least ten times. The rearrangement uses TRBV7-8 and TRBJ1-2; possibly TRBD1 for D (6 bases). The CDR3 is 12 amino acids. Trimming took off 5 bases at V and 7 bases at J, with 11 bases between the two ends. Germline CDR1 and CDR2: SGHVS and FQNEAQ. CDR3 amino acids: CASSIQGIGYTF. The DNA for the CDR3 is TGTGCCAGCAGCATACAGGGAATTGGCTACACCTTC. The variable domain in full, with the rest retrieved from reference TRBV7-8 and TRBJ1-2, is GAGVSQSPRYKVAKRGQDVALRCDPISGHVSLFWYQQALGQGPEFLTYFQNEAQLDKSGLPSDRFFAERPEGSVSTLKIQRTQQEDSAVYLCASSIQGIGYTFGSGTRLTVV.

This clonotype was detected only once. J is TRBJ2-5 and V is TRBV2, with TRBD1 identical over 9 bases. V shed 2 bases and J 1 base; nucleotides not matched to a gene: 8. Germline V gives CDR1 SNHLY, CDR2 FYNNEI. This CDR3 is 17 amino acids long. CDR3 amino acids: CASSESRYRGLQETQYF. CDR3 in DNA: TGTGCCAGCAGTGAAAGTCGATACAGGGGGCTCCAAGAGACCCAGTACTTC. The full variable domain, its missing parts supplied by reference TRBV2 and TRBJ2-5, is EPEVTQTPSHQVTQMGQEVILRCVPISNHLYFYWYRQILGQKVEFLVSFYNNEISEKSEIFDDQFSVERPDGSNFTLKIRSTKLEDSAMYFCASSESRYRGLQETQYFGPGTRLLVL.

This chain uses TRBV12-5 with TRBJ2-1, with D unclear. This CDR3 spans 15 amino acids. V gave up 1 base and J gave up 0 bases, with 7 bases separating them. Germline-derived CDR1 and CDR2 are LGHNT and FRNRAP. The CDR3, as DNA: TGTGCTAGTGGTTTGGCGGACCCCTCCTACAATGAGCAGTTCTTC. This codes for CASGLADPSYNEQFF.

This rearrangement joins TRBV12-3 or TRBV12-4 to TRBJ2-6; D might be TRBD1 (5 bases). With 3 bases removed from V and 0 bases from J, the gap between germline ends came to 27 bases. The CDR3 is 22 amino acids. The CDR3 region is CASSFLPHFIPTDSSGANVLTF. The CDR3, as DNA: TGTGCCAGCAGTTTTCTCCCACACTTCATTCCGACAGACAGCTCTGGGGCCAACGTCCTGACTTTC.

The chain recombines TRBV5-1 with TRBJ2-3, with D unclear. Trimming took off 0 bases at V and 4 bases at J, with 9 bases between the two ends. CDR3 length: 14 amino acids. Germline V lookup: CDR1 SGHRS, CDR2 YFSETQ. The CDR3 DNA sequence: TGCGCCAGCAGCTTGGATACTGCCGCAGATACGCAGTATTTT. Translating gives CASSLDTAADTQYF.

This chain connects TRBV5-6 to TRBJ1-1; TRBD1 aligns across 9 bases. The CDR3 is 15 amino acids. The germline V gene has CDR1 SGHDT and CDR2 YYEEEE. Trimming cost V 3 bases and J 11 bases; bases outside gene matches: 14. The CDR3 here is CASSYLHEQGAGAFF. The CDR3, as DNA: TGTGCCAGCAGCTATTTGCACGAACAGGGGGCGGGGGCTTTCTTT.

The rearrangement joins TRBV5-5 to TRBJ2-3; 10 positions match TRBD2. CDR1 and CDR2 from the germline V gene are SGHKS and YYEKEE (reference sequence). The V and J ends lost 0 bases and 3 bases, in that order; junction bases with no gene match: 4. CDR3 size: 16 residues. The CDR3, as DNA: TGTGCCAGCAGCTTGGGAGCGGGAGGGCCTACAGATACGCAGTATTTT. It specifies CASSLGAGGPTDTQYF.

In its sample, this clonotype was seen many times. The CDR3 protein is CASSQDGTSGMETQYF. Here the CDR3 DNA reads TGTGCCAGCAGCCAAGATGGGACTAGCGGGATGGAGACCCAGTACTTC. The chain couples TRBV3-1 to TRBJ2-5, with TRBD2 matching 13 bases. The germline gives CDR1 LGHDT, CDR2 YNNKEL (reference sequence). The V and J ends lost 0 bases and 5 bases, in that order; junction bases with no gene match: 3. The CDR3 runs 16 residues.

In nucleotides, the CDR3 is TGTGCCAGCAGTTTAGGGACTAGAGGGACCTACAATGAGCAGTTCTTC. Protein: CASSLGTRGTYNEQFF. V usage is TRBV28 and J usage is TRBJ2-1, with 8 positions matching TRBD2. Per the germline V gene, CDR1 is MDHEN and CDR2 is SYDVKM. The trim removed 2 bases at V and 2 bases at J, leaving 5 bases unmatched. The length of the CDR3 is 16 residues.

The V and J genes are TRBV10-3 and TRBJ2-7; no clear D. Trimming cost V 8 bases and J 4 bases, with 18 bases left between them. Germline CDR1 ENHRY, CDR2 SYGVKD. The length of the CDR3 is 14 residues. The chain's CDR3 is CAIGTTTENYEQYF. The CDR3 DNA reads as TGTGCCATCGGAACGACCACGGAAAATTACGAGCAGTACTTC.

This clonotype has at least ten counts. The chain recombines TRBV24-1 with TRBJ2-3, with 8 bases fitting TRBD1. The CDR3 spans 13 residues. Germline values: CDR1 KGHDR, CDR2 SFDVKD. V trimming: 10 bases; J trimming: 4 bases; junction bases outside the gene matches: 6. CDR3 protein: CATAGQAADTQYF. The CDR3 bases are TGTGCCACGGCGGGACAGGCAGCAGATACGCAGTATTTT.

This clonotype was recorded a few times. The chain has TRBV4-1 and TRBJ1-5; weak D call: TRBD1 (6 bases). This CDR3 contains 15 residues. Between the trimmed V and J ends, which lost 1 base and 5 bases, there was a span of 12 bases. The V gene's germline CDR1 is MGHRA and CDR2 YSYEKL. CDR3 residues: CASSQVRGQHQPQHF. The CDR3 nucleotides read TGCGCCAGCAGCCAAGTAAGAGGACAGCATCAGCCCCAGCATTTT.

The chain recombines TRBV12-3 or TRBV12-4 with TRBJ1-1; the D is unclear. This CDR3 is built from 15 residues. V dropped 6 bases and J dropped 3 bases, with 17 bases sitting between them. The CDR3 spells CASSFGSTVYTEAFF. In nucleotides, the CDR3 is TGTGCCAGCAGCTTTGGGTCCACAGTGTACACTGAAGCTTTCTTT.

In this sample, this clonotype turned up many times. The chain joins TRBV3-1 to TRBJ2-1; tentatively, D is TRBD2 (6 bases). The CDR3 is 15 residues long. Between the trimmed V and J ends, which lost 2 bases and 6 bases, there was a span of 14 bases. Germline V lookup: CDR1 LGHDT, CDR2 YNNKEL (reference sequence). The CDR3, as DNA: TGTGCCAGCAGCCAATCTTCCGGGAGAGGCAATGAGCAGTTCTTC. Translated, it gives CASSQSSGRGNEQFF.

This clonotype was detected ten times or more. The CDR3 loop reads CASSQGSGTSVQETQYF. The CDR3, as DNA: TGTGCCAGCAGCCAAGGATCCGGGACTAGCGTCCAAGAGACCCAGTACTTC. The V and J genes are TRBV4-2 and TRBJ2-5; TRBD2 aligns across 10 bases. The CDR3 loop spans 17 amino acids. J lost 1 base, V lost 1 base, and 6 bases had no gene match. Germline lookup yields CDR1 LGHNA and CDR2 YNFKEQ.

This chain joins TRBV10-3 and TRBJ1-1, with D possibly TRBD1 on 5 matching bases. Per the germline V gene, CDR1 is ENHRY and CDR2 is SYGVKD. Trimming took off 3 bases at V and 0 bases at J, with 8 bases between the two ends. This CDR3 spans 14 amino acids. The CDR3 DNA reads TGTGCCATCAGTGATGGGGCGGTGAACACTGAAGCTTTCTTT. Protein product: CAISDGAVNTEAFF.